In this sample, the clone carrying this T cell receptor (beta chain) turned up once. Clones were sequenced by immunoSEQ multiplex PCR, and TCRdb holds only the in-frame ones, with some missing. Of over 200,000 clones listed, 75% to 90% are singletons. Trimming left V 2 bases short and J 4 bases short, with 8 bases between. CDR3 size: 13 residues. This entry comes from a study of blood T cell repertoires in COVID-19. Looking at the study overall: Donors in the United States, Italy and Spain gave samples during acute or convalescent COVID-19. PBMCs, B-cell-depleted T cells, or T cells provided the cDNA or gDNA that made up the material.

V is TRBV12-3 or TRBV12-4 and J is TRBJ2-5; possibly TRBD1 for D (5 bases). The sequence came from a man aged 35 to 55 with acute or convalescent COVID-19. The source material was peripheral blood. CDR3 loop: CASSLIQGETQYF. In nucleotides, the CDR3 is TGTGCCAGCAGTTTAATCCAGGGAGAGACCCAGTACTTC.